Following are 27 T cell receptor beta chains from one sample sequenced in a study of blood T cell repertoires in COVID-19. The table came from immunoSEQ multiplex PCR; TCRdb's copy has only in-frame clones and leaves some out. The sample comprises about 490,000 clones, 70% to 90% of which are singletons, and roughly 3.2% rests with the top ten. The sample comprised peripheral blood. The receptors were gathered from a human donor in a cohort sampled during active COVID-19.

The chain couples TRBV12-5 to TRBJ1-4; 7 nucleotides agree with TRBD1. The CDR3 is 15 amino acids. J lost 6 bases, V lost 7 bases, and 11 bases had no gene match. The germline CDR1 and CDR2 sequences are LGHNT and FRNRAP. CDR3: CASAPGDRADEKLFF. As DNA, the CDR3 is TGTGCTAGTGCCCCGGGAGACAGGGCTGATGAAAAACTGTTTTTT.

This chain connects TRBV28 to TRBJ2-5, with 7 bases fitting TRBD2. V dropped 7 bases and J dropped 5; count of bases not matched to a gene: 13. The length of the CDR3 is 15 residues. CDR1 is MDHEN, CDR2 SYDVKM, per germline. The CDR3 loop reads CASNPYDGGRETQYF. CDR3 nucleotides: TGTGCCAGCAATCCCTACGACGGGGGGAGGGAGACCCAGTACTTC.

The rearrangement uses TRBV7-2 and TRBJ2-7; 11 bases agree with TRBD2. The length of the CDR3 is 17 residues. The trim removed 1 base at V and 5 bases at J, leaving 10 bases unmatched. In germline, CDR1 is SGHTA, CDR2 FQGNSA. The CDR3 region has the DNA TGTGCCAGCAGCTTAGGAACCCTAGCGGGAGGAGGTCACGAGCAGTACTTC. Residues: CASSLGTLAGGGHEQYF. The full variable domain, with the rest looked up from reference TRBV7-2 and TRBJ2-7, is GAGVSQSPSNKVTEKGKDVELRCDPISGHTALYWYRQSLGQGLEFLIYFQGNSAPDKSGLPSDRFSAERTGGSVSTLTIQRTQQEDSAVYLCASSLGTLAGGGHEQYFGPGTRLTVT.

The V gene is TRBV28, the J gene TRBJ1-2; TRBD1 aligns across 8 bases. The CDR3 covers 15 residues. Trimming cost V 6 bases and J 7 bases; bases outside gene matches: 13. The germline gives CDR1 MDHEN, CDR2 SYDVKM. The CDR3 DNA reads as TGTGCCAGCAGAACGACAGGGGCCTCGCCACGTGGCTACACCTTC. It codes for CASRTTGASPRGYTF.

The genes are TRBV5-4 and TRBJ1-3; 9 bases line up with TRBD1. This CDR3 is 16 amino acids long. The germline gives CDR1 SGHNT, CDR2 YYREEE (reference sequence). J lost 0 bases, V lost 6 bases, and 7 bases had no gene match. The DNA of the CDR3 is TGTGCCAGCAACAACCGGGACAGGGTCTCTGGAAACACCATATATTTT. Encoded protein: CASNNRDRVSGNTIYF.

CDR3 region: CASSGGNQPQHF. The DNA of the CDR3 is TGTGCCAGCAGTGGGGGGAATCAGCCCCAGCATTTT. The chain has TRBV28 and TRBJ1-5; tentative D call: TRBD1 (5 bases). V was cut by 5 bases and J by 4 bases, with 6 bases left in between. This CDR3 comprises 12 residues. Germline values: CDR1 MDHEN, CDR2 SYDVKM.

The V call is TRBV6-5, the J call TRBJ1-1, with D possibly TRBD1 on 6 matching bases. With 4 bases removed from V and 4 bases from J, the gap between germline ends came to 16 bases. In germline, CDR1 is MNHEY, CDR2 SVGAGI. This CDR3 spans 15 amino acids. CDR3 residues: CASSSVRGRGTEAFF. CDR3 sequence (DNA): TGTGCCAGCAGTTCCGTGCGGGGGCGAGGCACTGAAGCTTTCTTT.

V and J are TRBV3-1 (or the pseudogene TRBV3-2) and TRBJ1-1; D call uncertain. This CDR3 is 14 amino acids long. From germline, CDR1 is LGHDT and CDR2 YNNKEL (reference sequence). Deletions cut 4 bases from V and 1 base from J, with 10 bases between. CDR3 DNA sequence: TGTGCCAGCAGCCGTACAGAAACGAACACTGAAGCTTTCTTT. Its protein is CASSRTETNTEAFF.

The chain is built from TRBV28 and TRBJ2-4; the D gene is possibly TRBD1 (5 bases). Germline CDR1 MDHEN, CDR2 SYDVKM. V was clipped by 8 bases and J by 9 bases, with 17 bases between them. CDR3 size: 13 residues. CDR3 loop: CASGATVIAIQYF. The DNA for the CDR3 is TGTGCCAGCGGAGCGACAGTTATCGCCATTCAGTACTTC.

The chain carries TRBV24-1 and TRBJ1-2; maybe TRBD1 (6 bases). The germline V gene has CDR1 KGHDR and CDR2 SFDVKD. The germline V and J ends were trimmed by 5 bases and 0 bases, with 12 bases remaining between them. The CDR3 is 15 amino acids. Here the CDR3 DNA reads TGTGCCACCAGTGGCGCGACAGGAACTAACTATGGCTACACCTTC. Translation gives CATSGATGTNYGYTF.

The V and J genes are TRBV24-1 and TRBJ1-2, with 8 bases matching TRBD1. Germline CDR1 KGHDR, CDR2 SFDVKD. The J segment lost 6 bases and the V segment lost 3 bases, leaving 5 bases of the junction unmatched. CDR3 size: 14 residues. The CDR3 DNA reads TGTGCCACCAGTGATGGGGACAGGCCCCATGGCTACACCTTC. Its translation: CATSDGDRPHGYTF.

V and J are TRBV27 and TRBJ1-1, with 9 bases fitting TRBD1. The CDR3 sequence is 16 residues long. Germline V CDR1 and CDR2: MNHEY, SMNVEV (reference sequence). J gave up 6 bases and V 6 bases, and 14 bases lay outside the gene matches. The DNA for the CDR3 is TGTGCCAGCAGCCAAAGGGGGACAGGGATCCTCGCTGAAGCTTTCTTT. Protein sequence: CASSQRGTGILAEAFF.

The chain has TRBV29-1 and TRBJ2-1; D is unclear. The ends were cut back, 7 bases at V and 6 bases at J, with 19 bases in the middle. The CDR3 is 14 amino acids. The germline V gene encodes CDR1 SQVTM and CDR2 ANQGSEA. CDR3: CSAPMGSPLNEQFF. The CDR3 nucleotides read TGCAGCGCCCCTATGGGTAGCCCCCTCAATGAGCAGTTCTTC.

This clone was counted only a few times. The chain combines TRBV19 with TRBJ1-5, with TRBD1 identical over 7 bases. Per germline, CDR1 LNHDA and CDR2 SQIVND (reference sequence). The length of the CDR3 is 15 residues. J was trimmed by 7 bases and V by 2 bases; bases with no gene match: 8. The chain's CDR3 is CASSIKGASGQPQHF. As DNA, the CDR3 is TGTGCCAGTAGTATAAAGGGGGCGTCGGGGCAGCCCCAGCATTTT.

V usage is TRBV29-1 and J usage is TRBJ1-4, with TRBD1 identical over 8 bases. After removal of 6 bases from V and 2 bases from J, the junction contained 5 bases not matched to a gene. The CDR3 runs to 14 residues. CDR1 and CDR2 from the germline V gene are SQVTM and ANQGSEA. Here the CDR3 reads CSVGQDPTNEKLFF. The CDR3 DNA follows: TGCAGCGTGGGACAGGACCCTACTAATGAAAAACTGTTTTTT. Together with reference TRBV29-1 and TRBJ1-4, the CDR3 gives the full variable domain: SAVISQKPSRDICQRGTSLTIQCQVDSQVTMMFWYRQQPGQSLTLIATANQGSEATYESGFVIDKFPISRPNLTFSTLTVSNMSPEDSSIYLCSVGQDPTNEKLFFGSGTQLSVL.

This clone was detected only once. CDR3 sequence: CASSLKSVLAGSYEQYF. The CDR3 bases are TGTGCCAGCAGCTTAAAGTCCGTTCTAGCGGGCTCCTACGAGCAGTACTTC. The V call is TRBV7-3, the J call TRBJ2-7, with TRBD2 identical over 8 bases. Per germline, CDR1 SGHTA and CDR2 FQGTGA. CDR3 length equals 17 residues. The J segment lost 0 bases and the V segment lost 1 base, leaving 8 bases of the junction unmatched.

This chain connects TRBV30 to TRBJ1-1; D is unresolved. The CDR3 has 12 amino acids. The V gene lost 2 bases and the J gene lost 7 bases, with 11 bases spanning the gap. CDR1 GTSNPN and CDR2 SVGIG come from the germline V gene (reference sequence). The CDR3 is CAWSLLQIEAFF. The CDR3 DNA sequence: TGTGCCTGGAGTCTATTACAGATTGAAGCTTTCTTT.

The chain recombines TRBV27 with TRBJ1-1; 7 nucleotides align to TRBD1. CDR3 length: 14 amino acids. Germline loops: CDR1 MNHEY, CDR2 SMNVEV (reference sequence). J lost 8 bases, V lost 4 bases, and 10 bases had no gene match. CDR3 sequence (DNA): TGTGCCAGCAGTTCAGACAGGGACCCATTAGAAGCTTTCTTT. Translation: CASSSDRDPLEAFF.

This sequence joins TRBV6-5 and TRBJ2-3; 8 positions match TRBD2. V shed 8 bases and J 6 bases; nucleotides not matched to a gene: 7. The CDR3 length is 13 residues. The germline gives CDR1 MNHEY, CDR2 SVGAGI. CDR3 DNA sequence: TGTGCCAGCTTATACCGGGGGGGGGATACGCAGTATTTT. This gives the protein CASLYRGGDTQYF.

Comment on this clone: One end of the junction fails to match germline, which may point to a read error. The same CDR3 can be traced to other DNA sequences in this sample. The chain combines TRBV9 with TRBJ1-2, with 8 bases fitting TRBD1. The V gene's germline CDR1 is SGDLS and CDR2 YYNGEE. This CDR3 spans 17 amino acids. The CDR3 DNA sequence: TGTGCCAGCAGTGTAGCGTCGGACAGGGAACCTGTTAATGGCTACACCTTC. This translates into CASSVASDREPVNGYTF.

The chain uses TRBV14 and TRBJ2-1; D is possibly TRBD2 (5 bases). V was trimmed by 2 bases and J by 7 bases, leaving 18 bases between them. The germline V gene encodes CDR1 SGHDN and CDR2 FVKESK. The CDR3 totals 16 residues. The CDR3 here is CASSQSLVPSVNEQFF. CDR3 nucleotide sequence: TGTGCCAGCAGCCAATCACTAGTACCTTCTGTAAATGAGCAGTTCTTC.

This chain joins TRBV7-2 and TRBJ1-6, with D possibly being TRBD1 (6 bases). The CDR3 consists of 14 residues. Germline CDR1 and CDR2: SGHTA and FQGNSA. Trimming pared 2 bases from V and 9 bases from J, leaving 11 bases between. CDR3 coding DNA: TGTGCCAGCAGCTTAATTCCAGGGGCTTCACCCCTCCACTTT. The encoded protein is CASSLIPGASPLHF. The variable domain in full, with the rest retrieved from reference TRBV7-2 and TRBJ1-6, is GAGVSQSPSNKVTEKGKDVELRCDPISGHTALYWYRQSLGQGLEFLIYFQGNSAPDKSGLPSDRFSAERTGGSVSTLTIQRTQQEDSAVYLCASSLIPGASPLHFGNGTRLTVT.

The J gene is TRBJ2-7, the V gene TRBV3-1 (or the pseudogene TRBV3-2); 8 bases fit TRBD2. Germline lookup yields CDR1 LGHDT and CDR2 YNNKEL (reference sequence). The ends lost 3 bases at V and 5 bases at J; junction bases unmatched: 12. CDR3 length: 16 amino acids. For the CDR3, the DNA is TGTGCCAGCAGCCACCTCGGACTAGCCCAGGGTCACGAGCAGTACTTC. As protein: CASSHLGLAQGHEQYF.

This sequence joins TRBV6-4 and TRBJ2-2; the D is unclear. This CDR3 spans 12 amino acids. The germline CDR1 and CDR2 sequences are MRHNA and SNTAGT. V lost 6 bases and J 6 bases, leaving 8 bases between the germline ends. The CDR3 nucleotides are TGTGCCAGCAGCGACCGGGCCGGGGAGCTGTTTTTT. Translated: CASSDRAGELFF.

V gene TRBV7-8 combines with J gene TRBJ2-1; weak D call: TRBD1 (6 bases). Trimming took off 0 bases at V and 0 bases at J, with 15 bases between the two ends. This CDR3 has 18 residues. In germline, CDR1 is SGHVS, CDR2 FQNEAQ. The CDR3 here is CASSLADRDTSSYNEQFF. The CDR3 DNA follows: TGTGCCAGCAGCTTAGCGGATAGGGACACCAGCTCCTACAATGAGCAGTTCTTC.

The rearrangement uses TRBV4-1 and TRBJ1-5, with 8 bases matching TRBD1. The CDR3 consists of 17 residues. Trimming at V came to 1 base and at J to 1 base, leaving 6 bases not matched to a gene. The germline V gene has CDR1 MGHRA and CDR2 YSYEKL. CDR3 coding DNA: TGCGCCAGCAGCCAAGGAGGGTCAGGGGGCAGCAATCAGCCCCAGCATTTT. Translated, it gives CASSQGGSGGSNQPQHF.

The gene calls are TRBV4-3 and TRBJ2-3; TRBD1 matches at 7 bases. The CDR3 runs 17 residues. Germline CDR1 is LGHNA and CDR2 is YSLEER. After removal of 0 bases from V and 3 bases from J, the junction contained 9 bases not matched to a gene. The CDR3: CASSQDKGGAWTDTQYF. The CDR3 DNA reads TGCGCCAGCAGCCAAGATAAAGGGGGCGCATGGACAGATACGCAGTATTTT.